This T cell receptor (beta chain) was sequenced in a study of T-cell memory formation after mild COVID-19. The overall study: Largely donor-specific sequence clusters came from a couple of donors.

CDR1 SEHNR and CDR2 FQNEAQ come from the germline V gene (reference sequence). Losses at the gene ends were 6 bases for V and 5 bases for J; bases not matched to a gene: 10. The CDR3 totals 16 residues. Using its own MiXCR run on the 5' RACE reads, TCRdb lists one record per CDR3 protein. This sample has approximately 490,000 distinct CDR3 sequences, with 20% found just once. The V gene is TRBV7-9, the J gene TRBJ2-7, with TRBD2 matching over 13 bases. This clonotype originated in an adult woman who had mild COVID-19 (a few samples of this study predate the infection). Cell type and time point are not known. Sequencing input: PBMCs or a T cell subset sorted from them (not recorded which). The CDR3 loop reads CASRRYAGLAGNEQYF. Here the CDR3 DNA reads TGTGCCAGCAGAAGATATGCGGGACTAGCGGGAAACGAGCAGTACTTC. The variable domain in full, completed from reference TRBV7-9 and TRBJ2-7, reads DTGVSQNPRHKITKRGQNVTFRCDPISEHNRLYWYRQTLGQGPEFLTYFQNEAQLEKSRLLSDRFSAERPKGSFSTLEIQRTEQGDSAMYLCASRRYAGLAGNEQYFGPGTRLTVT.